The sequence of this TCR beta chain was determined in a study of lymphopenia after photon versus proton radiotherapy. The protocol was immunoSEQ multiplex PCR, while the TCRdb copy is restricted to in-frame clones and leaves out a portion. The data show around 150,000 clones, with about 85% seen just once and about 4.4% held by the top ten. The CDR3 consists of 13 residues. V lost 5 bases and J lost 4, with 12 bases in between. Germline V gene sequence: CDR1 SGHTA, CDR2 FQGNSA. The source of this sequence is a man aged 50 to 60 with gastric cancer. Source: peripheral blood, taken from a patient treated with photon-based radiotherapy. The rearrangement links TRBV7-2 to TRBJ2-7, with a possible D match to TRBD1 (6 bases). The CDR3: CASSPRGGYEQYF. The CDR3 DNA follows: TGTGCCAGCAGCCCTAGAGGGGGTTACGAGCAGTACTTC.